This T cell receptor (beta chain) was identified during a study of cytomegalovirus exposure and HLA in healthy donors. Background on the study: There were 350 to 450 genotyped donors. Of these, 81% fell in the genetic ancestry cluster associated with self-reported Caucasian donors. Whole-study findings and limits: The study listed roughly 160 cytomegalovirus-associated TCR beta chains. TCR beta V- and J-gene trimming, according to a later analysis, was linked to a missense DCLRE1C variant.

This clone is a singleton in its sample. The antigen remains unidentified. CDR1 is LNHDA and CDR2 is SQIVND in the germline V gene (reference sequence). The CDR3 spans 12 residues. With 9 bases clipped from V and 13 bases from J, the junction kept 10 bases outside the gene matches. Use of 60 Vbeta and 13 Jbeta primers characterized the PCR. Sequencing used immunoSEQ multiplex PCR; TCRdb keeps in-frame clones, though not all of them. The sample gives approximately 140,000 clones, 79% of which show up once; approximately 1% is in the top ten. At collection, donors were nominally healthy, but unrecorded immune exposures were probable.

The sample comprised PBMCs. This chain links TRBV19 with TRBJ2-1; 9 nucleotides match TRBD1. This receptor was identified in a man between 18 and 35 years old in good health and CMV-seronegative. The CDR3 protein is CASSTGGREQFF. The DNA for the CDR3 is TGTGCCAGCTCTACAGGGGGCAGGGAACAGTTCTTC.